This T cell receptor (beta chain) was identified during a study of blood T cell repertoires in COVID-19. Study information: In each case, the material was cDNA or gDNA derived from T cells, B-cell-depleted T cells, or PBMCs.

Between the trimmed V and J ends, which lost 1 base and 7 bases, there was a span of 14 bases. The V gene's germline CDR1 is SGHTA and CDR2 FQGNSA. This CDR3 is built from 14 residues. Source study methods: The authors estimated nucleated cell counts from reference gene primer amplification. Produced via immunoSEQ multiplex PCR; TCRdb's table is partial and in-frame only. The V and J calls and the clone size are those of that table, but D and trimming were determined from the DNA. Of some 150,000 clones in the sample, about 84% are singletons; the top ten hold approximately 1.6%. Participants in the exposed group had met a COVID-19 case in the 2 weeks before joining the study. The sample holds one count of this clone.

The clonotype comes from a woman younger than 30 who had been exposed to COVID-19. The genes are TRBV7-2 and TRBJ2-7; no clear D. Sequenced input: PBMCs or T cells enriched from blood (not recorded which). DNA of the CDR3: TGTGCCAGCAGCTTAGATTGGTTAGCTCCGGAGCAGTACTTC. Encoded protein: CASSLDWLAPEQYF.